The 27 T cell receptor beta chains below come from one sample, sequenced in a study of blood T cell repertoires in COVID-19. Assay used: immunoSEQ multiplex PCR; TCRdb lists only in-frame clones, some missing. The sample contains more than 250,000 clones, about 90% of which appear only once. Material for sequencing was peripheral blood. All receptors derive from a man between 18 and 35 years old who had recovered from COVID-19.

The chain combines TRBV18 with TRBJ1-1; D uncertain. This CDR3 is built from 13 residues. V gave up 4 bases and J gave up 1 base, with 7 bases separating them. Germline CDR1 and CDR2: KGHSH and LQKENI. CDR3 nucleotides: TGTGCCAGCTCACTACTAGAGAACACTGAAGCTTTCTTT. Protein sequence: CASSLLENTEAFF.

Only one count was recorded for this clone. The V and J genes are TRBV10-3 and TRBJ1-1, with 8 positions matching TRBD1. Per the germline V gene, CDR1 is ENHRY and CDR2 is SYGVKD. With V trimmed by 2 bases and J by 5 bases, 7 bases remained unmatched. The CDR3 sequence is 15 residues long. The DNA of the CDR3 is TGTGCCATCAGTGAGATCCCAACAGGGGGAACTGAAGCTTTCTTT. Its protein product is CAISEIPTGGTEAFF.

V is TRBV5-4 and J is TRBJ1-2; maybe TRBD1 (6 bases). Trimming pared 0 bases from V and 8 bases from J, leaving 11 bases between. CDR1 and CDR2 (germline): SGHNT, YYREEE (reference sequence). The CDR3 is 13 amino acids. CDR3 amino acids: CASSLAGVRGYTF. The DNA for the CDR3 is TGTGCCAGCAGCTTGGCAGGGGTACGGGGCTACACCTTC.

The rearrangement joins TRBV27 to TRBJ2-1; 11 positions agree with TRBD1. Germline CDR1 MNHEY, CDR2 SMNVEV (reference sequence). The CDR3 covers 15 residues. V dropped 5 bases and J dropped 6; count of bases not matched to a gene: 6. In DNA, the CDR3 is TGTGCCAGCAGTCAAGGGACAGGGGGACGCAATGAGCAGTTCTTC. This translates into CASSQGTGGRNEQFF.

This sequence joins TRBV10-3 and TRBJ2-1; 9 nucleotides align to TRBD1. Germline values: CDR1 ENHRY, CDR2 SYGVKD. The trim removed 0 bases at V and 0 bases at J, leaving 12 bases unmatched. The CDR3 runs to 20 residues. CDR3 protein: CAISESGTGRTVSSYNEQFF. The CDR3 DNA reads TGTGCCATCAGTGAGTCGGGGACAGGGAGAACTGTCAGCTCCTACAATGAGCAGTTCTTC.

CDR3 nucleotide sequence: TGCGCCAGCAGCTTGAGGCAGGGGGCTGGGAATGAGCAGTTCTTC. It translates to CASSLRQGAGNEQFF. V usage is TRBV5-1 and J usage is TRBJ2-1, with 8 nucleotides matching TRBD1. V was clipped by 1 base and J by 7 bases; unmatched bases: 7. The germline CDR1 and CDR2 sequences are SGHRS and YFSETQ. This CDR3 has 15 residues.

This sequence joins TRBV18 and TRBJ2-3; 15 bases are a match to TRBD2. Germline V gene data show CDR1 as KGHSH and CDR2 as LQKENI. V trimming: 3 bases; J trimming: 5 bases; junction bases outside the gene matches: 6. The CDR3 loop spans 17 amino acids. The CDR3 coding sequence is TGTGCCAGCTCACCCCCGGGACTAGCGGGGGGTGGAGATACGCAGTATTTT. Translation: CASSPPGLAGGGDTQYF.

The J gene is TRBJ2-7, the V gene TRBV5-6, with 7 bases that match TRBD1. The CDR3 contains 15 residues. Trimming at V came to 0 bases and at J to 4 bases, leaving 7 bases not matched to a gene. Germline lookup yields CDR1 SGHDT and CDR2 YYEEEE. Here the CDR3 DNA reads TGTGCCAGCAGCTTGGGACAGGGCCCCGTTTACGAGCAGTACTTC. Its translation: CASSLGQGPVYEQYF.

The CDR3 here is CASSDGQGSDTQYF. The CDR3 coding sequence is TGTGCCAGCAGTGACGGACAGGGGTCAGATACGCAGTATTTT. The chain joins TRBV25-1 to TRBJ2-3; 9 nucleotides match TRBD1. Germline V gene data show CDR1 as MGHDK and CDR2 as SYGVNS. The trim removed 3 bases at V and 4 bases at J, leaving 2 bases unmatched. This CDR3 spans 14 amino acids.

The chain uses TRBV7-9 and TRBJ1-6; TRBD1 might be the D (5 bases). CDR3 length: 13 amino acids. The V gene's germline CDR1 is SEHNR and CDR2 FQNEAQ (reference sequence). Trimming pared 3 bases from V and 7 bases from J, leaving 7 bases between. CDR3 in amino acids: CASSLGLNSPLHF. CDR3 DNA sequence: TGTGCCAGCAGCTTGGGGCTGAATTCACCCCTCCACTTT.

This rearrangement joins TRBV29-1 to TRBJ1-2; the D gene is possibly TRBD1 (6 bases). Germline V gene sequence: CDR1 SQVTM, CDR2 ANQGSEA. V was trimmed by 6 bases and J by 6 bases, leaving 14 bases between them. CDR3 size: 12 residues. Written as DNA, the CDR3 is TGCAGCGTCAGAAATTCAGGGGATGGCTACACCTTC. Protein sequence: CSVRNSGDGYTF.

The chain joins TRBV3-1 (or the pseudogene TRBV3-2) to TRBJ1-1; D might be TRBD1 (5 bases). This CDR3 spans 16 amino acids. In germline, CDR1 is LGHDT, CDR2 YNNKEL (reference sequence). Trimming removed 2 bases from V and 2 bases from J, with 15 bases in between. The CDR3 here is CASSQLIGGVNTEAFF. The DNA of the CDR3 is TGTGCCAGCAGCCAACTTATTGGAGGGGTTAACACTGAAGCTTTCTTT.

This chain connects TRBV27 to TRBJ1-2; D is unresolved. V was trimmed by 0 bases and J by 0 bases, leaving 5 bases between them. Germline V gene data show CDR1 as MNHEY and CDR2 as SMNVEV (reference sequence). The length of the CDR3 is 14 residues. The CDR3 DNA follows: TGTGCCAGCAGTTTATCGTTTACTAACTATGGCTACACCTTC. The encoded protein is CASSLSFTNYGYTF.

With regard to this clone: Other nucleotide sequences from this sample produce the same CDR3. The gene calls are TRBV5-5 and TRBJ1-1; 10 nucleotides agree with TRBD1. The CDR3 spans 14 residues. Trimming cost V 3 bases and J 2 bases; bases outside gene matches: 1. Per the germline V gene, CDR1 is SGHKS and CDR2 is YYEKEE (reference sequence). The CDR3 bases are TGTGCCAGCAGCTCGACAGGGGGCAACACTGAAGCTTTCTTT. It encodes CASSSTGGNTEAFF.

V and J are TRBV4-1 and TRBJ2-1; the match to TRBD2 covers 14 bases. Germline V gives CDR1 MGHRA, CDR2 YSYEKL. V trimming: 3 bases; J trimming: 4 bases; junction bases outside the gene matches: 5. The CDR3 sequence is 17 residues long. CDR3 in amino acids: CASSHLGTSGRYNEQFF. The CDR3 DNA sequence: TGCGCCAGCAGCCACCTTGGGACTAGCGGGAGATACAATGAGCAGTTCTTC.

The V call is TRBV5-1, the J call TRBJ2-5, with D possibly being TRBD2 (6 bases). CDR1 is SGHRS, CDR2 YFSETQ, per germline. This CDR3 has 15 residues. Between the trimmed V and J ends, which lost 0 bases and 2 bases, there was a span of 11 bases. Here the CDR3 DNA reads TGCGCCAGCAGCTTGGCCGGACGGGGGCAAGAGACCCAGTACTTC. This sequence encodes CASSLAGRGQETQYF.

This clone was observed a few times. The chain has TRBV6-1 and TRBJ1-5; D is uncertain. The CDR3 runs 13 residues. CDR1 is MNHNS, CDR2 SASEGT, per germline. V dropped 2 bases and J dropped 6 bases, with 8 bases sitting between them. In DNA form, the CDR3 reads TGTGCCAGCAGTGAATCTATCGGTCAGCCCCAGCATTTT. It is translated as CASSESIGQPQHF.

CDR3 nucleotides: TGTGCCAGCAGCCCTTCGTCCCGGAACACTGAAGCTTTCTTT. Translation gives CASSPSSRNTEAFF. This chain connects TRBV7-2 to TRBJ1-1; D is unclear. The CDR3 is 14 amino acids. Germline-derived CDR1 and CDR2 are SGHTA and FQGNSA. V lost 5 bases to trimming and J lost 1 base, with 11 bases between them.

CDR3 coding DNA: TGTGCCAGCAGTTGGACAGGAGCGAACACCGGGGAGCTGTTTTTT. Its protein product is CASSWTGANTGELFF. The chain combines TRBV27 with TRBJ2-2; TRBD1 agrees at 7 bases. The CDR3 totals 15 residues. CDR1 and CDR2 (germline): MNHEY, SMNVEV (reference sequence). Germline trimming cut 4 bases from V and 0 bases from J; bases unmatched to any gene: 2.

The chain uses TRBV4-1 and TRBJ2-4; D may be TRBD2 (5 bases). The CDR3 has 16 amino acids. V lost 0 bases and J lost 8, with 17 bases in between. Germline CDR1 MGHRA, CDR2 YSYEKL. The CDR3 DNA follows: TGCGCCAGCAGCCAAGATACCGTCGGGATTCAGGACATTCAGTACTTC. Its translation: CASSQDTVGIQDIQYF.

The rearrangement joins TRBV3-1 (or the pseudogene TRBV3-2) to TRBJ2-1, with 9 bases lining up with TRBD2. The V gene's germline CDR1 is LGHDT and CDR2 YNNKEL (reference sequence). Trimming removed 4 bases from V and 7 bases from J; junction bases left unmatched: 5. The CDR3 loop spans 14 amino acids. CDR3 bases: TGTGCCAGCAGCCCGCGGGGGGGAGGTAATGAGCAGTTCTTC. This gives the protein CASSPRGGGNEQFF.

The CDR3 region has the DNA TGTGCCAGCAGTTACAATCTAGCTTTCTCCAATGAGCAGTTCTTC. This encodes CASSYNLAFSNEQFF. V gene TRBV6-5 combines with J gene TRBJ2-1; D perhaps matches TRBD2 (5 bases). Germline CDR1 MNHEY, CDR2 SVGAGI. The CDR3 covers 15 residues. V shed 2 bases and J shed 6 bases, with 14 bases lying between them.

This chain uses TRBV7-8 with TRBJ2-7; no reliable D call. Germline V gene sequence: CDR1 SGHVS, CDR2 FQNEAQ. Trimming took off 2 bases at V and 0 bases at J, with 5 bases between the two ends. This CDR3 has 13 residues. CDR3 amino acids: CASSLSNSYEQYF. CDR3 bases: TGTGCCAGCAGCTTATCCAACTCCTACGAGCAGTACTTC.

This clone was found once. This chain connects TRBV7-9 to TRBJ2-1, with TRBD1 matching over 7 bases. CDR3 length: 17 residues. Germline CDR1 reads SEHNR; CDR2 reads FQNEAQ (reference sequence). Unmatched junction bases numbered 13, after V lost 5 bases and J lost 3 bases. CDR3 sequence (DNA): TGTGCCAGCAGCACTTGGGATACGGGACAGAGCTACAATGAGCAGTTCTTC. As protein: CASSTWDTGQSYNEQFF.

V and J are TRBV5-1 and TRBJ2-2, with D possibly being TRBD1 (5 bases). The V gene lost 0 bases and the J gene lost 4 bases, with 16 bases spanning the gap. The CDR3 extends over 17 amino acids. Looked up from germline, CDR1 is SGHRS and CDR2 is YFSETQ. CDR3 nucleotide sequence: TGCGCCAGCAGCTTGGCCGGTCAGGGTTTCGGCACCGGGGAGCTGTTTTTT. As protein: CASSLAGQGFGTGELFF.

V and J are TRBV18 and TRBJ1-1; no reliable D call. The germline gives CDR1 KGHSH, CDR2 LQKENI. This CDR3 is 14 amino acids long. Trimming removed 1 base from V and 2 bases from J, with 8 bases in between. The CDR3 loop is CASSPREANTEAFF. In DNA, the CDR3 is TGTGCCAGCTCACCACGTGAAGCTAACACTGAAGCTTTCTTT.

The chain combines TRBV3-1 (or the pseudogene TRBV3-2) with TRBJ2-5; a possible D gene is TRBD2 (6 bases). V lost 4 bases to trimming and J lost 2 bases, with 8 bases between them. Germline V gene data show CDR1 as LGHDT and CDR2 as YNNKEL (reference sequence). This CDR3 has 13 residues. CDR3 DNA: TGTGCCAGCAGCCGACGGGGGCAAGAGACCCAGTACTTC. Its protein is CASSRRGQETQYF.